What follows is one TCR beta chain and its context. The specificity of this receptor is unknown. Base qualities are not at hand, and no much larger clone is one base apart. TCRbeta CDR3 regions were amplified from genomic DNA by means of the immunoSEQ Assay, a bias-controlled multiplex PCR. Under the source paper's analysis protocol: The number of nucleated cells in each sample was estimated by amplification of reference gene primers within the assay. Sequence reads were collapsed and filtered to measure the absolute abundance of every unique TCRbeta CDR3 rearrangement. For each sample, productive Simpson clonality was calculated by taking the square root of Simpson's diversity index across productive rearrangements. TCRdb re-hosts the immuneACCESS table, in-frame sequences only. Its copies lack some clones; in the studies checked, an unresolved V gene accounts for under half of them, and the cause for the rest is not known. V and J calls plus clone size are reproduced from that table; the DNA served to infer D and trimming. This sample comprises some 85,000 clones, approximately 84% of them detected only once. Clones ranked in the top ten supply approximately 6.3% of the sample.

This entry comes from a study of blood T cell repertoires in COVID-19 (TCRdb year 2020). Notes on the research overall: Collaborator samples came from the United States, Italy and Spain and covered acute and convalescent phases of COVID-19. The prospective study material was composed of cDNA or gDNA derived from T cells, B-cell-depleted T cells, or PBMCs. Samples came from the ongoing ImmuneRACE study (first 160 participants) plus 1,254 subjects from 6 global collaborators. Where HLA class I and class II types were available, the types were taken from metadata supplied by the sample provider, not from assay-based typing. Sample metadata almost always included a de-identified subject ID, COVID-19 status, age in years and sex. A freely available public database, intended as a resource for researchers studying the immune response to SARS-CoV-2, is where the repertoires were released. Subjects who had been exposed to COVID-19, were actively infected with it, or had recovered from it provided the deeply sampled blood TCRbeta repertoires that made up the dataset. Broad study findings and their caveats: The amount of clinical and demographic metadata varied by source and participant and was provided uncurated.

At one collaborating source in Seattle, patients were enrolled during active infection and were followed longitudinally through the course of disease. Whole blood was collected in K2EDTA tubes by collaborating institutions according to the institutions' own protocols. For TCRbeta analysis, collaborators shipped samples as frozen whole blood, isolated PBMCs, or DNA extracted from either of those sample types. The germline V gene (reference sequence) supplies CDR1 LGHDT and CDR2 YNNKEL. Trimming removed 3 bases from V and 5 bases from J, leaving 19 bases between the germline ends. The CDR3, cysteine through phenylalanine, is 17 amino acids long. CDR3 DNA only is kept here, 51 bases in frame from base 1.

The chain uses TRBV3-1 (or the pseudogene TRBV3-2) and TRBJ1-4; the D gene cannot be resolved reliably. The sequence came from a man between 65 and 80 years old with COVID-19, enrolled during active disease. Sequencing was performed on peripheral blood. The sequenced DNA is TGTGCCAGCAGCCACGGAGGAGAAGGGCGGTTAAATGAAAAACTGTTTTTT. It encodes CASSHGGEGRLNEKLFF.